These T cell receptor beta chains were read from a single sample in a study of blood T cell repertoires in COVID-19. This table comes from immunoSEQ multiplex PCR, and its TCRdb copy is limited to in-frame clones, with some not included. Of roughly 38,000 clones listed, approximately 88% were seen once; the top ten hold roughly 10%. The sample comprised peripheral blood. The origin of the receptors is a woman between 65 and 79 years old with acute or convalescent COVID-19. The CDR3 runs from the conserved cysteine through the conserved F or W. D genes are given only for firm matches. The size of a clone is reported for some rows only, either as once, few or many, or as a class for expanded clones.

D,V,J,size,CDR3,DNA
.,TRBV6-5,TRBJ2-5,.,CASRGHLETQYF,TGTGCCAGCAGGGGACATTTGGAGACCCAGTACTTC
TRBD1,TRBV6-5,TRBJ1-1,.,CASSYSVTGKPEAFF,TGTGCCAGCAGTTACTCGGTGACAGGGAAGCCTGAAGCTTTCTTT
.,TRBV2,TRBJ1-6,.,CASSRDWISTQNSPLHF,TGTGCCAGCAGCCGGGACTGGATAAGCACGCAAAATTCACCCCTCCACTTT
.,TRBV30,TRBJ1-6,.,CAFSPKVAATLHF,TGTGCCTTCTCCCCCAAGGTGGCGGCTACCCTCCACTTT
TRBD2,TRBV7-2,TRBJ2-5,.,CASPPGGSGGLQETQYF,TGTGCCAGCCCACCCGGGGGCAGCGGGGGCCTCCAAGAGACCCAGTACTTC
TRBD2,TRBV9,TRBJ2-4,once,CASSGTSGIGSIQYF,TGTGCCAGCAGCGGGACTAGCGGGATAGGTAGCATTCAGTACTTC
TRBD2,TRBV11-3,TRBJ2-5,.,CASSLGYLAGQETQYF,TGTGCCAGCAGCTTAGGTTATCTAGCGGGTCAAGAGACCCAGTACTTC
TRBD1,TRBV4-3,TRBJ2-2,few,CASSHGTGGFLTGELFF,TGCGCCAGCAGCCACGGGACAGGGGGCTTTCTGACCGGGGAGCTGTTTTTT
TRBD1,TRBV25-1,TRBJ1-2,.,CASSDPGTGIEFNYGYTF,TGTGCCAGCAGTGATCCCGGGACAGGCATAGAATTTAACTATGGCTACACCTTC
.,TRBV19,TRBJ1-1,.,CASSISLEAFF,TGTGCCAGTTCCATCTCACTGGAAGCTTTCTTT
.,TRBV7-6,TRBJ2-5,.,CASSPRETQYF,TGTGCCAGCAGCCCCCGAGAAACCCAGTACTTC
TRBD1,TRBV6-5,TRBJ1-3,.,CASSPGTGGNTIYF,TGTGCCAGCAGCCCCGGGACAGGAGGAAACACCATATATTTT
TRBD1,TRBV10-2,TRBJ1-6,.,CASRTGFPPLHF,TGCGCCAGCAGGACAGGGTTCCCACCCCTCCACTTT
.,TRBV2,TRBJ1-2,.,CASSDGDWGYTF,TGTGCCAGCAGTGACGGGGACTGGGGCTACACCTTC
TRBD1,TRBV6-6,TRBJ2-1,.,CASSRQGAPSAEQFF,TGTGCCAGCAGTCGACAGGGGGCGCCTTCCGCTGAGCAGTTCTTC
TRBD1,TRBV18,TRBJ1-5,once,CASSVRGQEQPQHF,TGTGCCAGCTCAGTTAGGGGGCAAGAGCAGCCCCAGCATTTT
TRBD1,TRBV10-3,TRBJ1-3,.,CAIMPGGSGNTIYF,TGTGCCATCATGCCAGGGGGCTCTGGAAACACCATATATTTT
.,TRBV10-1,TRBJ2-5,.,CASSEWGEETQYF,TGCGCCAGCAGTGAATGGGGGGAAGAGACCCAGTACTTC
.,TRBV7-8,TRBJ2-3,.,CASSLDVGATDTQYF,TGTGCCAGCAGCTTAGATGTTGGGGCCACAGATACGCAGTATTTT
.,TRBV11-2,TRBJ1-5,.,CASSVQGTDQPQHF,TGTGCCAGCAGCGTACAGGGAACCGATCAGCCCCAGCATTTT
TRBD1,TRBV9,TRBJ1-2,few,CASSAETGGSIYGYTF,TGTGCCAGCAGCGCCGAGACAGGGGGCTCGATCTATGGCTACACCTTC
TRBD1,TRBV5-1,TRBJ1-6,.,CASSFGDRDNSPLHF,TGCGCCAGCAGCTTCGGGGACAGGGATAATTCACCCCTCCACTTT
TRBD1,TRBV27,TRBJ1-5,.,CASSQGQGVIQPQHF,TGTGCCAGCAGTCAGGGACAGGGAGTGATTCAGCCCCAGCATTTT
.,TRBV10-2,TRBJ2-3,.,CASRDWDPDTQYF,TGCGCCAGCAGGGACTGGGATCCAGATACGCAGTATTTT
.,TRBV28,TRBJ2-5,.,CASSQGLGGLETQYF,TGTGCCAGCAGTCAGGGGCTCGGGGGGCTAGAGACCCAGTACTTC
.,TRBV6-2/TRBV6-3,TRBJ1-1,.,CASSFVRTEAFF,TGTGCCAGCAGTTTTGTGAGAACTGAAGCTTTCTTT
.,TRBV24-1,TRBJ2-1,.,CAVEGTLNGNEQFF,TGTGCCGTTGAAGGGACACTTAATGGTAATGAGCAGTTCTTC
.,TRBV11-3,TRBJ2-5,.,CASSLRETQYF,TGTGCCAGCAGCTTACGGGAGACCCAGTACTTC
.,TRBV2,TRBJ1-2,.,CASSESQGQGGYTF,TGTGCCAGCAGTGAGTCCCAGGGGCAGGGTGGCTACACCTTC
.,TRBV7-2,TRBJ1-2,.,CASSLQALSVGYTF,TGTGCCAGCAGCTTACAGGCCCTTAGTGTGGGCTACACCTTC